Below are 6 T cell receptor beta chains sequenced from a single sample in a study of blood T cell repertoires in COVID-19. Some clones are missing from TCRdb's copy, which holds only in-frame ones; the method was immunoSEQ multiplex PCR. The table has approximately 200,000 clones, around 80% seen once; the top ten hold about 7.8%. The sample consisted of peripheral blood. Receptors were obtained from a woman over 75 with COVID-19, enrolled during active disease.

This clone was counted between two and nine times. This chain uses TRBV28 with TRBJ2-7; TRBD2 matches 9 bases. J gave up 2 bases and V 5 bases, and 10 bases lay outside the gene matches. The V gene's germline CDR1 is MDHEN and CDR2 SYDVKM. The CDR3 runs to 16 residues. The CDR3 loop reads CASSVQSGRSPYEQYF. The CDR3 bases are TGTGCCAGCAGTGTCCAAAGCGGGAGGTCCCCCTACGAGCAGTACTTC.

This clone is a singleton in its sample. The chain employs TRBV19 and TRBJ1-3, with TRBD1 matching 7 bases. This CDR3 region has 16 residues. V was pared by 4 bases and J by 3 bases, with 9 bases of the junction left unmatched. Germline CDR1 LNHDA, CDR2 SQIVND (reference sequence). This CDR3 is CASSTWTGRGGNTIYF. In nucleotides, the CDR3 is TGTGCCAGTAGTACCTGGACAGGACGGGGTGGAAACACCATATATTTT. Together with reference TRBV19 and TRBJ1-3, the CDR3 gives the full variable domain: DGGITQSPKYLFRKEGQNVTLSCEQNLNHDAMYWYRQDPGQGLRLIYYSQIVNDFQKGDIAEGYSVSREKKESFPLTVTSAQKNPTAFYLCASSTWTGRGGNTIYFGEGSWLTVV.

The CDR3 protein is CASSRSGGQGVYEQYF. The DNA of the CDR3 is TGTGCCAGCAGCCGTAGTGGGGGACAGGGGGTCTACGAGCAGTACTTC. This chain joins TRBV5-4 and TRBJ2-7; 11 nucleotides line up with TRBD1. J gave up 3 bases and V 4 bases, and 9 bases lay outside the gene matches. This CDR3 spans 16 amino acids. The germline V gene encodes CDR1 SGHNT and CDR2 YYREEE (reference sequence).

The V gene is TRBV14, the J gene TRBJ2-1, with 11 bases matching TRBD2. This CDR3 spans 15 amino acids. V shed 4 bases and J 7 bases; nucleotides not matched to a gene: 6. The V gene's germline CDR1 is SGHDN and CDR2 FVKESK. The CDR3 nucleotides read TGTGCCAGCAGCCTACTAGCGGGAGCCCTGAATGAGCAGTTCTTC. Protein sequence: CASSLLAGALNEQFF.

The V gene is TRBV9, the J gene TRBJ1-4; D might be TRBD1 (6 bases). CDR3 length: 15 residues. Germline CDR1 reads SGDLS; CDR2 reads YYNGEE. The V and J ends lost 7 bases and 3 bases respectively, with 16 bases between them. The CDR3 DNA reads TGTGCCAGCTCATTACAGGGTACGGCTAATGAAAAACTGTTTTTT. Its protein is CASSLQGTANEKLFF.

The rearrangement joins TRBV9 to TRBJ2-7; 8 bases align to TRBD1. This CDR3 comprises 15 residues. Per the germline V gene, CDR1 is SGDLS and CDR2 is YYNGEE. The junction had 8 bases not matched to a gene; V was cut back by 4 bases and J by 2 bases. The CDR3 coding sequence is TGTGCCAGCAGCCCCTCCGGACAGGGTCCCTACGAGCAGTACTTC. This translates into CASSPSGQGPYEQYF.